These 13 T cell receptor beta chains came from one sample sequenced in a study of T cells in Graves' hyperthyroidism and ophthalmopathy. RNA transcripts served as the template for amplifying TCR beta CDR3 regions. Initially, a first-round RT-PCR of the TCR CDR3 employed the HTBI primer set. TCRdb reprocessed the multiplex PCR reads with MiXCR, giving one entry per CDR3 protein. The table lists 550,000 to 650,000 distinct CDR3 sequences, approximately 15% of them singletons. Input material: blood. These receptor sequences come from a woman younger than 45 with Graves' hyperthyroidism that later progressed to Graves' ophthalmopathy.

This clonotype was counted ten times or more. The J gene is TRBJ2-3, the V gene TRBV12-3 or TRBV12-4; 12 bases are a match to TRBD2. With 2 bases clipped from V and 1 base from J, the junction kept 7 bases outside the gene matches. The CDR3 is made up of 18 amino acids. CDR3 in DNA: TGTGCCAGCAGTTTACCCCGGACTAGCGGGATACGCACAGATACGCAGTATTTT. It codes for CASSLPRTSGIRTDTQYF.

There are many counts of this clonotype. The chain is built from TRBV10-3 and TRBJ2-3; no clear D gene. CDR1 is ENHRY and CDR2 is SYGVKD in the germline V gene. Trimming pared 2 bases from V and 2 bases from J, leaving 8 bases between. This CDR3 has 14 amino acids. Written as DNA, the CDR3 is TGTGCCATCAGTGAGGGTGGAAACACAGATACGCAGTATTTT. Protein: CAISEGGNTDTQYF.

The gene calls are TRBV12-3 or TRBV12-4 and TRBJ1-2; D ambiguous. The CDR3 has 11 residues. V shed 7 bases and J shed 8 bases, with 11 bases lying between them. CDR3 DNA: TGTGCCAGCAATTCACACGAGGGCTACACCTTC. It translates to CASNSHEGYTF.

This chain joins TRBV30 and TRBJ1-1, with D uncertain. V gave up 2 bases and J gave up 1 base, with 8 bases separating them. Germline lookup yields CDR1 GTSNPN and CDR2 SVGIG (reference sequence). This CDR3 has 13 residues. The CDR3 sequence is CAWSISGNTEAFF. CDR3 nucleotides: TGTGCCTGGAGTATCTCCGGGAACACTGAAGCTTTCTTT.

Many counts were recorded for this clonotype. The chain recombines TRBV12-5 with TRBJ2-3, with 7 bases fitting TRBD1. From germline, CDR1 is LGHNT and CDR2 FRNRAP. The trim removed 10 bases at V and 0 bases at J, leaving 7 bases unmatched. The CDR3 runs 14 residues. DNA of the CDR3: TGTGCTACAAATACCAGGGGGAGCACAGATACGCAGTATTTT. Translation gives CATNTRGSTDTQYF.

The J gene is TRBJ1-6, the V gene TRBV20-1; 10 nucleotides align to TRBD1. Germline V lookup: CDR1 DFQATT, CDR2 SNEGSKA (reference sequence). CDR3 length equals 17 residues. V shed 1 base and J 3 bases; nucleotides not matched to a gene: 6. For the CDR3, the DNA is TGCAGTGCTAGAGCACCGGGACAGGGGTTCTATAATTCACCCCTCCACTTT. This codes for CSARAPGQGFYNSPLHF.

In this sample, this clonotype turned up a few times. This chain connects TRBV18 to TRBJ1-1; D is perhaps TRBD1 (5 bases). Germline lookup yields CDR1 KGHSH and CDR2 LQKENI. The CDR3 is 15 amino acids. V shed 2 bases and J shed 4 bases, with 14 bases lying between them. DNA for the CDR3: TGTGCCAGCTCACCATACGTGGAAAGGGGCACTGAAGCTTTCTTT. Protein sequence: CASSPYVERGTEAFF.

The chain carries TRBV6-1 and TRBJ1-1; TRBD1 might be the D (6 bases). The CDR3 sequence is 14 residues long. Germline CDR1 and CDR2: MNHNS and SASEGT. V was cut by 5 bases and J by 8 bases, with 18 bases left in between. CDR3 loop: CASSTPTGTIEAFF. CDR3 bases: TGTGCCAGCAGTACCCCAACAGGGACCATAGAAGCTTTCTTT.

This clonotype occurred a few times. This chain joins TRBV3-2 and TRBJ2-1; TRBD2 is the table's D call and was not checked against the DNA. TRBV3-2 is shown as a pseudogene. The CDR3 covers 15 residues. The CDR3 is CASSQWGREYNEQFF. CDR3 sequence (DNA): TGTGCCAGCAGCCAGTGGGGGAGGGAATACAATGAGCAGTTCTTC.

Ten or more counts support this clonotype. This chain joins TRBV2 and TRBJ2-1; 8 bases fit TRBD2. V shed 3 bases, J shed 6 bases, and the junction held 10 bases outside the gene matches. Germline V lookup: CDR1 SNHLY, CDR2 FYNNEI. The CDR3 length is 16 residues. The CDR3 is CASSDGRTSIVNEQFF. CDR3 sequence (DNA): TGTGCCAGCAGTGATGGGCGGACTAGCATCGTCAATGAGCAGTTCTTC.

This chain uses TRBV30 with TRBJ2-7, with D tentatively TRBD2 (5 bases). Germline assignment: CDR1 GTSNPN and CDR2 SVGIG (reference sequence). The V end lost 5 bases, the J end lost 6 bases, and 8 bases lay between the germline ends. CDR3 length: 10 amino acids. The CDR3 nucleotides are TGTGCCTGGGGACTGGGCGAGCAGTACTTC. This gives the protein CAWGLGEQYF.

This clonotype was seen more than once but under ten times. The chain is built from TRBV10-2 and TRBJ2-7; D tentatively reads TRBD1 or TRBD2 (6 bases each). Germline CDR1 and CDR2: WSHSY and SAAADI. V lost 7 bases, J lost 7 bases, and 17 bases lay in between. The CDR3 totals 13 residues. The CDR3 region has the DNA TGCGCCAGCAACGTACAGGGAGGTAATGAGCAGTACTTC. Translating it yields CASNVQGGNEQYF.

Remarks on this clonotype: Mismatch with germline at one junction end may stem from a read error. The chain carries TRBV5-1 and TRBJ2-1, with TRBD2 identical over 9 bases. Germline V CDR1 and CDR2: SGHRS, YFSETQ. This CDR3 is 19 amino acids long. The CDR3 DNA is TGCGCCAGCAGTAATCGTCCAGCGGGAGGCCCTCTCTCCTACAATGAGCGGTTCTTC. It is translated as CASSNRPAGGPLSYNERFF. The complete variable domain, with remaining parts taken from reference TRBV5-1 and TRBJ2-1, reads KAGVTQTPRYLIKTRGQQVTLSCSPISGHRSVSWYQQTPGQGLQFLFEYFSETQRNKGNFPGRFSGRQFSNSRSEMNVSTLELGDSALYLCASSNRPAGGPLSYNERFFGPGTRLTVL.